This T cell receptor (beta chain) was sequenced for a study of T cell changes during pregnancy in multiple sclerosis. Germline CDR1 reads GTSNPN; CDR2 reads SVGIG (reference sequence). CDR3 length: 10 amino acids. Trimming removed 0 bases from V and 14 bases from J, with 9 bases in between. Assay used: immunoSEQ multiplex PCR; TCRdb lists only in-frame clones, some missing. The profile covers 65,000 to 80,000 clones, with approximately 90% appearing a single time and more than 1.4% taken by the ten largest. The rearrangement links TRBV30 to TRBJ2-3; TRBD2 might be the D (6 bases). The TCR was taken from a female donor with multiple sclerosis, enrolled in a pregnancy study. Sequenced here: peripheral blood, sampled in the third trimester of pregnancy. The CDR3 reads CAWSVRDLYF. CDR3 sequence (DNA): TGTGCCTGGAGTGTCCGGGACTTGTATTTT.